This TCR beta chain stems from a study of Ad26.COV2.S vaccination and SARS-CoV-2 variants. Study-level background: Enrollment placed the donor in the COV1001 Ad26.COV2.S trial arm. Intramuscular Ad26.COV2.S doses were given once or twice, 56 days apart.

The sample's treatment: over 15 received Ad26.COV2.S at low or high dose, single or two shots; roughly five received placebo; per-sample allocation not given. Day 63 following the first vaccine or placebo injection was when the samples were taken. The vaccine antigen was prefusion-stabilized Wuhan SARS-CoV-2 spike. Study-wide points: Recipients of either vaccine or placebo displayed similar breadth of non-spike TCRs.

CDR3 length equals 11 residues. The V gene's germline CDR1 is MNHEY and CDR2 SVGEGT. Remarks on this clone: Its antigen is as yet unknown. The junction departs from germline at one end; a sequencing error may be responsible.

Sequenced by immunoSEQ multiplex PCR; TCRdb stores in-frame clones only, minus some. The sample includes more than 300,000 clones, 75% to 90% of them seen just once. The material sequenced was peripheral blood, taken in a trial of Ad26.COV2.S vaccine versus placebo. The sequence was obtained from a person between 18 and 65 years old who received the Ad26.COV2.S COVID-19 vaccine or a placebo. The chain has TRBV6-2 or TRBV6-3 and TRBJ2-7; D gene uncertain. This CDR3 is CASSYSHEQYF. In DNA, the CDR3 is TGTGCCAGCAGTTACTCCCACGAGCAGTACTTC.